Following are 22 T cell receptor beta chains from one sample sequenced in a study of CD8+ T cells in alopecia areata (dated by TCRdb to 2016 to 2019). Library preparation used the immunoSEQ multiplex PCR assay. For TCR sequencing, RNA was extracted from every sample and reverse transcribed into cDNA to serve as template. Held by TCRdb, this immuneACCESS table contains in-frame sequences only and omits some clones. Under half of the omission traces to an unresolved V gene where checked; the cause of the rest is unknown. This sample has about 270,000 clones, none of them a singleton. Of the sample, about 1.2% is held by the ten largest clones. Pooled mouse cutaneous lymph node cells were stained for CD4, CD8alpha, NKG2D, NKG2ACE and other markers and were then sorted on a BD Influx. The sample comprised CD4+ T cells sorted from a lymph node. The receptors derive from a C3H/HeJ mouse with alopecia areata. The MHC haplotype for this mouse line is H2-k.

This clone was seen only a few times. The gene names given are mouse names. With the read ending 4 residues before the CDR3 end, the germline J gene is used to fill in that end. This chain joins TRBV13-2 and TRBJ1-1; TRBD1 aligns across 8 bases. Germline-derived CDR1 and CDR2 are NNHNN and SYGAGS (reference sequence). V dropped 2 bases and J dropped 3; count of bases not matched to a gene: 3. The CDR3 contains 14 residues. This CDR3 reads CASGDAGGHTEVFF. The part of the CDR3 DNA that was read is TGTGCCAGCGGTGACGCAGGGGGCCACACA.

This clone came up a few times. Gene and germline names: mouse. The CDR3 loop is CASSPDRVYAEQFF. The part of the CDR3 DNA that was read is TGTGCCAGCAGTCCGGACAGGGTCTATGCT. The chain has TRBV19 and TRBJ2-1; 8 bases align to TRBD1. The read finishes 4 residues shy of the CDR3 end, and the germline J gene is used to complete it. V lost 4 bases and J lost 3; bases outside the gene matches: 3. Looked up from germline, CDR1 is FNHDT and CDR2 is SITEND (reference sequence). There are 14 residues in the CDR3.

Remarks on this clone: Gene names and germline match the mouse. The observed sequence ends 4 residues before the CDR3 terminus, with the missing tail filled in from the germline J gene. This chain uses TRBV13-1 with TRBJ2-3, with 8 bases fitting TRBD1. J gave up 0 bases and V 1 base, and 1 base lay outside the gene matches. The germline V gene has CDR1 NSHNY and CDR2 SYGAGN. There are 15 residues in the CDR3. CDR3 DNA, as far as it was read: TGTGCCAGCAGTGATTACAGGGGGAGTGCAGAA. Translating gives CASSDYRGSAE. The CDR3 in its entirety is CASSDYRGSAETLYF.

About this clone: The germline and genes are mouse ones. The CDR3 loop reads CASSPLQTSSYEQYF. The covered CDR3 bases are TGTGCCAGCAGTCCATTACAGACCTCCTCCTAT. The gene calls are TRBV13-3 and TRBJ2-7; D unresolved. The CDR3 end lies 4 residues beyond the end of the read and is filled in from the germline J gene. The ends were cut back, 4 bases at V and 0 bases at J, with 14 bases in the middle. Germline V CDR1 and CDR2: NNHDY, SYVADS. CDR3 length: 15 residues.

This clone has at least ten counts. Gene names and germline match the mouse. The read terminates 4 residues ahead of where the CDR3 ends, so the germline J gene completes it. The chain carries TRBV12-1 and TRBJ1-2; no clear D gene. Trimming took off 0 bases at V and 0 bases at J, with 10 bases between the two ends. In germline, CDR1 is SGHSN, CDR2 HYEKVE. This CDR3 comprises 15 residues. The chain's CDR3 is CASSLVADSNSDYTF. Incomplete CDR3 DNA: TGTGCCAGCTCTCTCGTTGCAGACTCAAACTCC.

This clone appeared a few times. Genes and germline are mouse. Partial CDR3 DNA: TGTGCCAGCAGCTTAGTCCCAGGGGAAGAC. Protein product: CASSLVPGED. The entire CDR3 is CASSLVPGEDTQYF. The chain combines TRBV3 with TRBJ2-5; a weak D match, TRBD1 (6 bases). The read gets to within 4 residues of the CDR3 end, and the germline J gene fills in the rest. This CDR3 spans 14 amino acids. CDR1 and CDR2 (germline): SNHLY, FYNGKV (reference sequence).

This clone has only a few counts. Gene names are the mouse ones. The read terminates 4 residues before the CDR3 end, so the remaining end is supplied by the germline J gene. The chain joins TRBV13-1 to TRBJ2-1; 13 bases match TRBD2. CDR1 and CDR2 from the germline V gene are NSHNY and SYGAGN. The CDR3 consists of 14 residues. CDR3 amino acids: CASSGTGGAPEQFF. The covered CDR3 bases are TGTGCCAGCAGTGGGACTGGGGGGGCGCCT.

Only a few counts were recorded for this clone. Genes and germline are mouse. The CDR3 is cut off 4 residues early in the read; its end comes from the germline J gene. The rearrangement uses TRBV1 and TRBJ2-4, with TRBD1 matching 9 bases. CDR1 NSQYPW and CDR2 LRSPGD come from the germline V gene (reference sequence). The CDR3 sequence is 15 residues long. CDR3 in amino acids: CTCSAAGQGENTLYF. The sequenced part of the CDR3 DNA is TGCACCTGCAGTGCAGCGGGACAGGGAGAAAAC. The full variable domain, its missing parts supplied by reference TRBV1 and TRBJ2-4, is VTLLEQNPRWRLVPRGQAVNLRCILKNSQYPWMSWYQQDLQKQLQWLFTLRSPGDKEVKSLPGADYLATRVTDTELRLQVANMSQGRTLYCTCSAAGQGENTLYFGAGTRLSVL.

This clone occurred a few times. A read error is possible here, since a much larger clone lies one base away. The germline and genes are mouse ones. The sample holds other DNA sequences that translate to the same CDR3. CDR3 sequence reads: CASRQSSYEQYF. CDR3 DNA (partial): TGTGCCAGCAGACAAAGCTCCTAT. The chain employs TRBV13-3 and TRBJ2-7; D uncertain. The CDR3 is cut off 4 residues early in the read; its end comes from the germline J gene. Germline V CDR1 and CDR2: NNHDY, SYVADS. V was pared by 5 bases and J by 0 bases, with 6 bases between. The CDR3 loop spans 12 amino acids.

Worth noting for this clone: This may be a read error, as it is one base from a much larger clone. All gene names here are mouse names. The DNA ends 4 residues before the CDR3 does, and the rest of the CDR3 is filled in from the germline J gene. The V call is TRBV19, the J call TRBJ1-2, with 10 positions matching TRBD1. The germline gives CDR1 FNHDT, CDR2 SITEND (reference sequence). The trim removed 4 bases at V and 4 bases at J, leaving 4 bases unmatched. This CDR3 contains 14 residues. Partial CDR3 DNA: TGTGCCAGCAGTGGGGGACAGGGGATCTCC. As protein: CASSGGQGIS. The CDR3 in its entirety is CASSGGQGISDYTF.

Many counts were recorded for this clone. Gene names refer to mouse genes. The sequenced fragment ends 4 residues before the CDR3 boundary, so the rest is inferred from the germline J gene. V and J are TRBV1 and TRBJ2-3; 7 positions agree with TRBD1. After removal of 0 bases from V and 0 bases from J, the junction contained 3 bases not matched to a gene. CDR3 length: 16 residues. Germline values: CDR1 NSQYPW, CDR2 LRSPGD (reference sequence). CDR3 residues: CTCSADGQASAETLYF. The CDR3 bases that were read are TGCACCTGCAGTGCAGATGGACAGGCTAGTGCAGAA.

This clone was seen a handful of times. The genes are named according to mouse. The read ends 4 residues early relative to the CDR3; the germline J gene fills the gap. This chain links TRBV1 with TRBJ2-1; 9 nucleotides align to TRBD1. Trimming cost V 4 bases and J 3 bases; bases outside gene matches: 1. Germline CDR1 reads NSQYPW; CDR2 reads LRSPGD (reference sequence). The CDR3 runs 14 residues. CDR3 DNA (partial): TGCACCTGCAGTGAACAGGGGGCCTATGCT. The encoded protein is CTCSEQGAYA. The complete CDR3 sequence is CTCSEQGAYAEQFF.

This clone occurred a few times. Gene labels here are mouse ones. The read terminates 4 residues before the CDR3 end, so the remaining end is supplied by the germline J gene. This CDR3 is also generated by other DNA sequences in the sample. This sequence joins TRBV13-2 and TRBJ2-5; 7 nucleotides agree with TRBD1. Germline CDR1 NNHNN, CDR2 SYGAGS (reference sequence). V shed 3 bases and J 1 base; nucleotides not matched to a gene: 2. The CDR3 totals 14 residues. The CDR3 region is CASGGGTDQDTQYF. The sequenced part of the CDR3 DNA is TGTGCCAGCGGTGGGGGGACAGACCAAGAC.

Worth noting for this clone: Mouse gene names and germline throughout. The missing CDR3 end, 4 residues past where the read stops, is filled in from the germline J gene. V and J are TRBV13-1 and TRBJ2-5; 12 bases agree with TRBD2. The CDR3 is made up of 15 amino acids. CDR1 and CDR2 from the germline V gene are NSHNY and SYGAGN. The DNA read from the CDR3 is TGTGCCAGCAGTCCGACTGGGGGGGCGCTGGAC. This codes for CASSPTGGALD. The CDR3 in its entirety is CASSPTGGALDTQYF.

As concerns this clone: Genes and germline are mouse. The read terminates 4 residues ahead of where the CDR3 ends, so the germline J gene completes it. The rearrangement links TRBV13-3 to TRBJ2-1; 8 bases map to TRBD1. The CDR3 is made up of 15 amino acids. V was pared by 2 bases and J by 1 base, with 2 bases of the junction left unmatched. The germline V gene encodes CDR1 NNHDY and CDR2 SYVADS. CDR3 residues: CASSENRGNYAEQFF. CDR3 bases read: TGTGCCAGCAGTGAGAACAGGGGGAACTATGCT.

This clone was seen more than once but under ten times. Genes and germline come from the mouse. The CDR3 end is not reached by the read, which stops 4 residues before it; the germline J gene fills it in. The rearrangement joins TRBV5 to TRBJ2-5; 11 nucleotides agree with TRBD2. CDR1 LGHNA and CDR2 YNLKQL come from the germline V gene (reference sequence). After removal of 6 bases from V and 0 bases from J, the junction contained 5 bases not matched to a gene. CDR3 length: 16 residues. Incomplete CDR3 DNA: TGTGCCAGCAGTTCCGGACTGGGGGGTAACCAAGAC. Its translation is CASSSGLGGNQD. The whole CDR3 sequence is CASSSGLGGNQDTQYF.

This clone showed up just a few times. Mouse germline and gene names are used. The CDR3 end falls 4 residues outside the read, so it is completed with the germline J gene. This CDR3 is also generated by other DNA sequences in the sample. This sequence joins TRBV5 and TRBJ1-2; 9 positions match TRBD1. The CDR3 consists of 14 residues. Trimming took 4 bases from V and 4 from J; bases not matched to a gene: 4. Looked up from germline, CDR1 is LGHNA and CDR2 is YNLKQL (reference sequence). CDR3 DNA (partial): TGTGCCAGCAGCCCACAGGGGGCGGGCTCC. Protein product: CASSPQGAGS. The whole CDR3 protein is CASSPQGAGSDYTF.

This clone came up a few times. This may be a read error: a much more frequent sequence differs by one nucleotide. Mouse gene names and germline throughout. Read data end 4 residues before the CDR3 end; the end is taken from the germline J gene. The chain combines TRBV1 with TRBJ2-5; 9 bases agree with TRBD1. Germline V gives CDR1 NSQYPW, CDR2 LRSPGD (reference sequence). This CDR3 has 14 amino acids. The junction had 1 base not matched to a gene; V was cut back by 4 bases and J by 2 bases. The sequenced part of the CDR3 DNA is TGCACCTGCAGTGAGACAGGGGGCCAAGAC. Protein: CTCSETGGQD. The whole CDR3 protein is CTCSETGGQDTQYF.

Only a few counts were recorded for this clone. The gene names here belong to mouse. The CDR3 extends 4 residues past the end of the read, so its final part is completed from the germline J gene. The chain uses TRBV13-1 and TRBJ2-1, with 10 bases matching TRBD1. Germline CDR1 reads NSHNY; CDR2 reads SYGAGN. This CDR3 has 14 residues. V lost 3 bases, J lost 6 bases, and 3 bases stayed unmatched. CDR3 loop: CASSGGTGAAEQFF. The covered CDR3 bases are TGTGCCAGCAGTGGCGGGACAGGGGCTGCT.

For this clone: The germline and genes are mouse ones. Read data end 3 residues before the CDR3 end; the end is taken from the germline J gene. The chain is built from TRBV13-3 and TRBJ1-6, with 10 bases that match TRBD1. TRBJ1-6 is classed as an ORF, of uncertain function. CDR3 size: 15 residues. Trimming cost V 3 bases and J 9 bases; bases outside gene matches: 6. CDR1 NNHDY and CDR2 SYVADS come from the germline V gene. The CDR3 bases that were read are TGTGCCAGCAGTGTCGGGACAGGGGCAGGTTCGCCC. Protein product: CASSVGTGAGSP. The whole CDR3 sequence is CASSVGTGAGSPLYF.

This clone was observed a handful of times. Mouse germline and gene names are used. Other DNA sequences from this sample encode an identical CDR3 as well. The sequenced CDR3 bases are TGTGCCAGCAGTGATGCATTGGGGGGGGCAGAA. This sequence encodes CASSDALGGAE. The CDR3 in its entirety is CASSDALGGAETLYF. The chain employs TRBV13-1 and TRBJ2-3, with 8 bases matching TRBD2. The read stops 4 residues short of the end of the CDR3; the missing end is completed from the germline J gene. From germline, CDR1 is NSHNY and CDR2 SYGAGN. This CDR3 is built from 15 residues. V gave up 0 bases and J gave up 3 bases; unmatched junction bases: 3.

Concerning this clone: Any gene name here is a mouse gene name. The read comes to an end 4 residues before the CDR3 does, leaving the germline J gene to fill in the end. At the DNA level, this CDR3 is encoded by other sequences in the same sample as well. This chain connects TRBV31 to TRBJ1-2; 8 nucleotides match TRBD1. In germline, CDR1 is GKSSPN, CDR2 SITVG. Trimming at V came to 0 bases and at J to 4 bases, leaving 4 bases not matched to a gene. The length of the CDR3 is 14 residues. CDR3 loop: CAWSLDRGGSDYTF. CDR3 DNA (partial): TGTGCCTGGAGTCTAGACAGGGGCGGCTCC.